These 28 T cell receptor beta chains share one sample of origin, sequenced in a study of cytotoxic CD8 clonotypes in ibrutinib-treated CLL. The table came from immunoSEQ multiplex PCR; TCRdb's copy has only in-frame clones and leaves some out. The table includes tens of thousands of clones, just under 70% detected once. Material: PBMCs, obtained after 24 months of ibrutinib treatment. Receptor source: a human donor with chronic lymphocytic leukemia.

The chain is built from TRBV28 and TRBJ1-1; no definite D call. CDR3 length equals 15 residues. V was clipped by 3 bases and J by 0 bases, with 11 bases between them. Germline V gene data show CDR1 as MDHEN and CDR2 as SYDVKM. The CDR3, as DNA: TGTGCCAGCAGTTTTTTCAGGCCATTGAACACTGAAGCTTTCTTT. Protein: CASSFFRPLNTEAFF.

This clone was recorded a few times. This CDR3 reads CASSLDGAAEYNEQFF. The CDR3, as DNA: TGCGCCAGCAGCCTGGACGGAGCGGCCGAGTACAATGAGCAGTTCTTC. The chain has TRBV4-1 and TRBJ2-1; D possibly corresponds to TRBD2 (5 bases). The ends were cut back, 4 bases at V and 4 bases at J, with 17 bases in the middle. The length of the CDR3 is 16 residues. Germline assignment: CDR1 MGHRA and CDR2 YSYEKL.

CDR3 DNA: TGTGCCAGCAGTCGTTTTCCGGGACAGAGCAGCAATCAGCCCCAGCATTTT. Its protein is CASSRFPGQSSNQPQHF. The chain has TRBV27 and TRBJ1-5; 7 nucleotides agree with TRBD1. The V gene end was trimmed by 5 bases and the J gene end by 1 base; junction bases not matched to a gene: 11. CDR3 length: 17 residues. Germline V CDR1 and CDR2: MNHEY, SMNVEV (reference sequence).

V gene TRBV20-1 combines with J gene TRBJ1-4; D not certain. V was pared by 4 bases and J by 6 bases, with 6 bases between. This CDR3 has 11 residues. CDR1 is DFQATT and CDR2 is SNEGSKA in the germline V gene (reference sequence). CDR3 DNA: TGCAGTGCTACCGATTATGAAAAACTGTTTTTT. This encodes CSATDYEKLFF.

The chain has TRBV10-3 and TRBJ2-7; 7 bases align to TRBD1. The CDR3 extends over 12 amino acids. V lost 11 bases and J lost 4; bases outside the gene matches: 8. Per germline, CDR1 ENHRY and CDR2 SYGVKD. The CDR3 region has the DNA TGTGCCCTAAGGACAGGATTATACGAGCAGTACTTC. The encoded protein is CALRTGLYEQYF.

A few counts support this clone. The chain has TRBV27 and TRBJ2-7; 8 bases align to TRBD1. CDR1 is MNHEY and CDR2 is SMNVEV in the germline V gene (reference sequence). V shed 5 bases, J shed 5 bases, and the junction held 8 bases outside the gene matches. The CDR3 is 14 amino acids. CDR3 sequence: CASSPTGTGDEQYF. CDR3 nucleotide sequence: TGTGCCAGCAGTCCCACCGGGACAGGTGACGAGCAGTACTTC.

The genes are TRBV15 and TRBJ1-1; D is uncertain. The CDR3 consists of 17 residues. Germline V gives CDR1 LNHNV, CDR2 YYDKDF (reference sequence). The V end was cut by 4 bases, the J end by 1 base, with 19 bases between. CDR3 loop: CATSTTEPGAWNTEAFF. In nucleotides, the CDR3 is TGTGCCACCAGCACGACCGAACCGGGAGCGTGGAACACTGAAGCTTTCTTT.

Here the CDR3 reads CASSEFRGGPYGYTF. The CDR3 DNA reads TGTGCCAGCAGTGAGTTTAGAGGGGGACCCTATGGCTACACCTTC. The rearrangement joins TRBV6-1 to TRBJ1-2; TRBD1 is a possible D gene (6 bases). This CDR3 has 15 residues. The ends were cut back, 3 bases at V and 4 bases at J, with 15 bases in the middle. The germline gives CDR1 MNHNS, CDR2 SASEGT.

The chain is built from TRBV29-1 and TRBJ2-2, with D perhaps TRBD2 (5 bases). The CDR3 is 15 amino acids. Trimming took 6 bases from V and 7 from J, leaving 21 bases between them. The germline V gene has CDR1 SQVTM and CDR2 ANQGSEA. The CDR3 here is CSVVSGGPKGGELFF. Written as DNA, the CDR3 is TGCAGCGTCGTGAGTGGAGGCCCGAAGGGCGGGGAGCTGTTTTTT.

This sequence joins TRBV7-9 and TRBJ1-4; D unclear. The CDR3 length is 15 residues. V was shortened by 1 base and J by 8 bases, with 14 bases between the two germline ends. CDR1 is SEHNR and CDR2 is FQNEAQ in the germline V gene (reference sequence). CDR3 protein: CASSLDRSIGEKLFF. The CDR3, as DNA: TGTGCCAGCAGCTTAGATAGGTCGATAGGCGAAAAACTGTTTTTT. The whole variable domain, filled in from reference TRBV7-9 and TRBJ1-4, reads DTGVSQNPRHKITKRGQNVTFRCDPISEHNRLYWYRQTLGQGPEFLTYFQNEAQLEKSRLLSDRFSAERPKGSFSTLEIQRTEQGDSAMYLCASSLDRSIGEKLFFGSGTQLSVL.

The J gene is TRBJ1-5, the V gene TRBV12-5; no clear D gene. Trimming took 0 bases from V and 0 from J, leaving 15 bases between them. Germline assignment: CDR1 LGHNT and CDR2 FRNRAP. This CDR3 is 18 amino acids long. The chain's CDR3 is CASGLVRTRAASNQPQHF. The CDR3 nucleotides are TGTGCTAGTGGTTTGGTCCGTACGAGGGCCGCTAGCAATCAGCCCCAGCATTTT.

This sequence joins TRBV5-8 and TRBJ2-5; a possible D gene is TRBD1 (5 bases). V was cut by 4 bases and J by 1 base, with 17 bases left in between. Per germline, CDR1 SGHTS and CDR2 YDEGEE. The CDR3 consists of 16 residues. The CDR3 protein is CASSPGLGPVQETQYF. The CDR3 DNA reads TGTGCCAGCAGCCCCGGTTTGGGGCCGGTCCAAGAGACCCAGTACTTC. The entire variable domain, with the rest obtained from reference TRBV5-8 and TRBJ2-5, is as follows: EAGVTQSPTHLIKTRGQQATLRCSPISGHTSVYWYQQALGLGLQFLLWYDEGEERNRGNFPPRFSGRQFPNYSSELNVNALELEDSALYLCASSPGLGPVQETQYFGPGTRLLVL.

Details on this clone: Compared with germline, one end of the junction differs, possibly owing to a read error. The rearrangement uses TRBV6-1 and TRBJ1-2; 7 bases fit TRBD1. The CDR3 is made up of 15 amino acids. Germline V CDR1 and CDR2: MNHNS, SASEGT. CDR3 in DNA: TGTGCCAGCAGTGAATGGGAACAGGGGAACTGTGGCTACACCTTC. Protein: CASSEWEQGNCGYTF.

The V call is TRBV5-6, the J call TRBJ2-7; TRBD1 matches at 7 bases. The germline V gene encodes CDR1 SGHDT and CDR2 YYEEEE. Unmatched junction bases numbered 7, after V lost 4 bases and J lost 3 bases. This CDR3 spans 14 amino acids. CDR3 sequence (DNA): TGTGCCAGCAGCGGCCCGGGACAGTACTACGAGCAGTACTTC. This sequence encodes CASSGPGQYYEQYF.

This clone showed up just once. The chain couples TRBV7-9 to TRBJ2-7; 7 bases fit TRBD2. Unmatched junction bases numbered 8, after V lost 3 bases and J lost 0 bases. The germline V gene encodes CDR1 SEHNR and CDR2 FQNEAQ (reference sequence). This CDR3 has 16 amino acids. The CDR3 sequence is CASSFRTGGSSYEQYF. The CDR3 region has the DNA TGTGCCAGCAGCTTTCGGACGGGGGGTAGCTCCTACGAGCAGTACTTC.

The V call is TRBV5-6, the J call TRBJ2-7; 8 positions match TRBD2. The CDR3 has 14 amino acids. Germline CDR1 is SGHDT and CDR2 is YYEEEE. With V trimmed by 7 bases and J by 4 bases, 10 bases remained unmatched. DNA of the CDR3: TGTGCCAGCTCCCCGCAGGGACTAGAGTACGAGCAGTACTTC. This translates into CASSPQGLEYEQYF.

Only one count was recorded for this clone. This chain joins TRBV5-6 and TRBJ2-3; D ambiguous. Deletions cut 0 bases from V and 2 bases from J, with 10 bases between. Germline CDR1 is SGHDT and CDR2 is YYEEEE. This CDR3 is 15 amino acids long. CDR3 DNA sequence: TGTGCCAGCAGCTTGGGGGGTGGGGTCACAGATACGCAGTATTTT. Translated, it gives CASSLGGGVTDTQYF.

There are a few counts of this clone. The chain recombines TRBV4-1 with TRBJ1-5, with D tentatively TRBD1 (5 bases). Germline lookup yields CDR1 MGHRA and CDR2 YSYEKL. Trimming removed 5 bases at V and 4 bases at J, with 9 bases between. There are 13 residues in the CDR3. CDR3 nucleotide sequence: TGCGCCAGCAGCACGGGGGTAAATCAGCCCCAGCATTTT. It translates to CASSTGVNQPQHF.

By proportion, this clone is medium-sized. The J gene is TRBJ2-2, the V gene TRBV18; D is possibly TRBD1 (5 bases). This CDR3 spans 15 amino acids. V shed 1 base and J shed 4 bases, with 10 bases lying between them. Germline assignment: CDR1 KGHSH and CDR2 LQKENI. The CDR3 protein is CASSPRDDSTGELFF. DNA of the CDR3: TGTGCCAGCTCACCACGAGACGACAGCACCGGGGAGCTGTTTTTT.

This CDR3 is CASSLEQVGGEKLFF. For the CDR3, the DNA is TGTGCCAGCAGCTTAGAGCAAGTAGGGGGCGAAAAACTGTTTTTT. The V and J genes are TRBV7-6 and TRBJ1-4; 7 positions match TRBD1. Germline V lookup: CDR1 SGHVS, CDR2 FNYEAQ. Trimming removed 1 base from V and 8 bases from J; junction bases left unmatched: 7. The CDR3 is 15 residues long.

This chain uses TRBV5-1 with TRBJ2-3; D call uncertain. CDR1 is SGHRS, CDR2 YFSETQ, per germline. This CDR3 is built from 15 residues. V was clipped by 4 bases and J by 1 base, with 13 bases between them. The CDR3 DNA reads TGCGCCAGCAGCCCCCTCGGCGCCGGCACAGATACGCAGTATTTT. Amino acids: CASSPLGAGTDTQYF. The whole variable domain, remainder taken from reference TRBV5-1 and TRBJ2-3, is KAGVTQTPRYLIKTRGQQVTLSCSPISGHRSVSWYQQTPGQGLQFLFEYFSETQRNKGNFPGRFSGRQFSNSRSEMNVSTLELGDSALYLCASSPLGAGTDTQYFGPGTRLTVL.

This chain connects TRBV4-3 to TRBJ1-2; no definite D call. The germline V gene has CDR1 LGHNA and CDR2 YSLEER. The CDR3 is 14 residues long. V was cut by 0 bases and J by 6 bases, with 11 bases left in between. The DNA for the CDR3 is TGCGCCAGCAGCCAAGATCGGTCTAGAGATGGCTACACCTTC. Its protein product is CASSQDRSRDGYTF.

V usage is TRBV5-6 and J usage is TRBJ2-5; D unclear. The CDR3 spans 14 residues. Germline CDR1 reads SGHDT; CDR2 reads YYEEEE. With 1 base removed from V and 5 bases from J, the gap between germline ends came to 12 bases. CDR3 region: CASSLITRDETQYF. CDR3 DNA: TGTGCCAGCAGCTTGATTACCCGAGACGAGACCCAGTACTTC. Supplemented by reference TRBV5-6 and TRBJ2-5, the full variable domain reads DAGVTQSPTHLIKTRGQQVTLRCSPKSGHDTVSWYQQALGQGPQFIFQYYEEEERQRGNFPDRFSGHQFPNYSSELNVNALLLGDSALYLCASSLITRDETQYFGPGTRLLVL.

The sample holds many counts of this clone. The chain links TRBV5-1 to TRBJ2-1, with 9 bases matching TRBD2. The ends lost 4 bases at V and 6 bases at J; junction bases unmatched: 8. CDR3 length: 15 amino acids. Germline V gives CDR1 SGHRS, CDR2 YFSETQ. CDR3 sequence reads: CASSTGTSQSNEQFF. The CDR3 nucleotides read TGCGCCAGCAGCACCGGGACTAGCCAAAGCAATGAGCAGTTCTTC. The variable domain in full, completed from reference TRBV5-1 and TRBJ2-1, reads KAGVTQTPRYLIKTRGQQVTLSCSPISGHRSVSWYQQTPGQGLQFLFEYFSETQRNKGNFPGRFSGRQFSNSRSEMNVSTLELGDSALYLCASSTGTSQSNEQFFGPGTRLTVL.

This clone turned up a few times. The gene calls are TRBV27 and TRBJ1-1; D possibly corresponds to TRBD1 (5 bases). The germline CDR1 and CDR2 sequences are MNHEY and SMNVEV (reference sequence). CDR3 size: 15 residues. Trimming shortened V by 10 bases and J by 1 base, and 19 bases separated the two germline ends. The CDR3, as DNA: TGTGCCACCACCTCCGACTCTACAGGGAACACTGAAGCTTTCTTT. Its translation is CATTSDSTGNTEAFF.

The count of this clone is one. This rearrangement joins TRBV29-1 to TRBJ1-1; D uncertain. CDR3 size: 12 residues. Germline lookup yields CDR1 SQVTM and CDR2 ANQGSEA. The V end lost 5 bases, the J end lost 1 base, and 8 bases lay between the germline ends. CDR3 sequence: CSVRRGNTEAFF. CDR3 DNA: TGCAGCGTTCGCCGGGGGAACACTGAAGCTTTCTTT.

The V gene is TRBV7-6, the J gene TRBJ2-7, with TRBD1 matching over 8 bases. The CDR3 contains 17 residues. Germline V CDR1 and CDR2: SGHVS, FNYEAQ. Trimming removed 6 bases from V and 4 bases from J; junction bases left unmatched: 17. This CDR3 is CASRPGGRGDRPYEQYF. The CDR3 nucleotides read TGTGCCAGCAGACCAGGGGGCAGAGGAGACAGGCCTTACGAGCAGTACTTC.

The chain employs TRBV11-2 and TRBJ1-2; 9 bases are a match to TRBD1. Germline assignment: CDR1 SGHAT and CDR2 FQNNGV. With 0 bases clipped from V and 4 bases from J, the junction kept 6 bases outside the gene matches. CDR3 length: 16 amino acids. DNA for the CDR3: TGTGCCAGCAGCTTAGATTATCGGACAGGGGCCTATGGCTACACCTTC. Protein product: CASSLDYRTGAYGYTF.